This is a list of T cell receptor beta chains from one sample in a study of blood T cell repertoires in COVID-19. The repertoire was sequenced with immunoSEQ multiplex PCR; TCRdb's copy has only in-frame clones and lacks some. Of fewer than 300,000 clones listed, under 90% are singletons. The specimen sequenced was peripheral blood. Source of these receptors: a man in his fifties with COVID-19, enrolled during active disease. Each CDR3 is given with its conserved first and last residue. Fields, in order: V gene, D gene, clone size, J gene, CDR3 DNA, CDR3 protein. The D gene is left open where the match is weak. The size entry is marked missing in some rows and otherwise reads once, few, many or a size class.

v_call: TRBV7-9; d_call: .; clone_size: .; j_call: TRBJ1-4; cdr3_nt: TGTGCCAGCAGCTTTACAGGGTATAATGAAAAACTGTTTTTT; cdr3_aa: CASSFTGYNEKLFF
v_call: TRBV5-8; d_call: .; clone_size: .; j_call: TRBJ1-2; cdr3_nt: TGTGCCAGCAGCTTGACGACAGGTGTAAATGGCTACACCTTC; cdr3_aa: CASSLTTGVNGYTF
v_call: TRBV6-4; d_call: TRBD1; clone_size: .; j_call: TRBJ2-6; cdr3_nt: TGTGCCAGCAGTCAGGGACAGGGGGCCCTCTCTGGGGCCAACGTCCTGACTTTC; cdr3_aa: CASSQGQGALSGANVLTF
v_call: TRBV3-1/TRBV3-2; d_call: .; clone_size: .; j_call: TRBJ1-2; cdr3_nt: TGTGCCAGCAGCCAAGACCCCAGGGGTGCTTTCTATGGCTACACCTTC; cdr3_aa: CASSQDPRGAFYGYTF
v_call: TRBV4-1; d_call: TRBD1; clone_size: .; j_call: TRBJ2-7; cdr3_nt: TGCGCCAGCAGCCAAGATCTCTCGGGCCAGGGGGCCGGCGAGCAGTACTTC; cdr3_aa: CASSQDLSGQGAGEQYF
v_call: TRBV14; d_call: .; clone_size: .; j_call: TRBJ1-4; cdr3_nt: TGTGCCAGCAGCCAAGGAAGAGATACTAATGAAAAACTGTTTTTT; cdr3_aa: CASSQGRDTNEKLFF
v_call: TRBV7-2; d_call: .; clone_size: .; j_call: TRBJ1-5; cdr3_nt: TGTGCCAGCAGCCCCCCCGGGTATCAGCCCCAGCATTTT; cdr3_aa: CASSPPGYQPQHF
v_call: TRBV15; d_call: .; clone_size: .; j_call: TRBJ1-1; cdr3_nt: TGTGCCACCACCGAGATGACAGAGGACACTGAAGCTTTCTTT; cdr3_aa: CATTEMTEDTEAFF
v_call: TRBV29-1; d_call: .; clone_size: few; j_call: TRBJ2-7; cdr3_nt: TGCAGCGTCGCCGGACAGTCCTACGAGCAGTACTTC; cdr3_aa: CSVAGQSYEQYF
v_call: TRBV19; d_call: TRBD1; clone_size: .; j_call: TRBJ1-2; cdr3_nt: TGTGCCAGTAGTGTTACCGGGACAGGGGTCGGCTACACCTTC; cdr3_aa: CASSVTGTGVGYTF
v_call: TRBV29-1; d_call: TRBD1; clone_size: .; j_call: TRBJ2-2; cdr3_nt: TGCAGCGCCACCCAGGGGGACACCGGGGAGCTGTTTTTT; cdr3_aa: CSATQGDTGELFF
v_call: TRBV29-1; d_call: .; clone_size: .; j_call: TRBJ2-5; cdr3_nt: TGCAGCGGCCTCGGGTGGGGCCATTACGGGGAGACCCAGTACTTC; cdr3_aa: CSGLGWGHYGETQYF
v_call: TRBV5-4; d_call: TRBD2; clone_size: .; j_call: TRBJ2-7; cdr3_nt: TGTGCCAGCAGCTTGGTACTAGCGGGCGGCGAGCAGTACTTC; cdr3_aa: CASSLVLAGGEQYF
v_call: TRBV3-1/TRBV3-2; d_call: TRBD1; clone_size: .; j_call: TRBJ2-3; cdr3_nt: TGTGCCAGCAGTTTGCCAGGACAGGGGGCAGATACGCAGTATTTT; cdr3_aa: CASSLPGQGADTQYF
v_call: TRBV4-3; d_call: .; clone_size: .; j_call: TRBJ1-2; cdr3_nt: TGCGCCAGCAGCCAAGGCAGGGGAAGGACCGGTAGCTATGGCTACACCTTC; cdr3_aa: CASSQGRGRTGSYGYTF
v_call: TRBV12-3/TRBV12-4; d_call: .; clone_size: .; j_call: TRBJ1-6; cdr3_nt: TGTGCCAGCAGTTTTGGCAGGAATTCACCCCTCCACTTT; cdr3_aa: CASSFGRNSPLHF
v_call: TRBV7-6; d_call: .; clone_size: .; j_call: TRBJ1-1; cdr3_nt: TGTGCCAGCAGCTCACAGGGAGGGCTGAACACTGAAGCTTTCTTT; cdr3_aa: CASSSQGGLNTEAFF
v_call: TRBV7-3; d_call: TRBD2; clone_size: .; j_call: TRBJ2-7; cdr3_nt: TGTGCCAGCAGCTCCCAAATGGGGGGGGAGCAGTACTTC; cdr3_aa: CASSSQMGGEQYF
v_call: TRBV5-1; d_call: TRBD1; clone_size: .; j_call: TRBJ2-7; cdr3_nt: TGCGCCAGCAGCTTATGGACAGGGGGTACCTACGAGCAGTACTTC; cdr3_aa: CASSLWTGGTYEQYF
v_call: TRBV10-2; d_call: TRBD1; clone_size: .; j_call: TRBJ2-7; cdr3_nt: TGCGCCAGCAGATACTCTGGGACAGACTACGAGCAGTACTTC; cdr3_aa: CASRYSGTDYEQYF
v_call: TRBV6-5; d_call: TRBD1; clone_size: .; j_call: TRBJ1-1; cdr3_nt: TGTGCCAGCAGTTACAGAGGACAGGGGTCGAACACTGAAGCTTTCTTT; cdr3_aa: CASSYRGQGSNTEAFF
v_call: TRBV6-2/TRBV6-3; d_call: .; clone_size: .; j_call: TRBJ1-5; cdr3_nt: TGTGCCAGCAGTTACTACCGACAGAGAAGCAATCAGCCCCAGCATTTT; cdr3_aa: CASSYYRQRSNQPQHF
v_call: TRBV28; d_call: .; clone_size: .; j_call: TRBJ2-1; cdr3_nt: TGTGCCAGCAGTCCATCGGGGAGCCACGGTTCGTTCTTC; cdr3_aa: CASSPSGSHGSFF
v_call: TRBV11-3; d_call: TRBD2; clone_size: .; j_call: TRBJ2-3; cdr3_nt: TGTGCCAGCAGCTTAGACTCGTCTAAACTAGCGGGAGGTTTAGATACGCAGTATTTT; cdr3_aa: CASSLDSSKLAGGLDTQYF
v_call: TRBV27; d_call: TRBD1; clone_size: .; j_call: TRBJ1-2; cdr3_nt: TGTGCCAGCAGTCACCGGGCCCCGAGACAGGGGGAAGATGGCTACACCTTC; cdr3_aa: CASSHRAPRQGEDGYTF
v_call: TRBV10-3; d_call: .; clone_size: .; j_call: TRBJ1-1; cdr3_nt: TGTGCCTCAAAGCGGGGAGAACAATCGAACACTGAAGCTTTCTTT; cdr3_aa: CASKRGEQSNTEAFF
v_call: TRBV18; d_call: TRBD1; clone_size: few; j_call: TRBJ1-2; cdr3_nt: TGTGCCAGCTCACCGGCGGGACAGCTCTATGGCTACACCTTC; cdr3_aa: CASSPAGQLYGYTF
v_call: TRBV18; d_call: TRBD2; clone_size: .; j_call: TRBJ2-1; cdr3_nt: TGTGCCACATCAGGGCTAGCGGGAGTCAATGAGCAGTTCTTC; cdr3_aa: CATSGLAGVNEQFF